This TCR beta chain derives from a study of blood T cell repertoires in COVID-19 (dated by TCRdb to the early 2020s). As for the study more broadly: Samples from collaborators originated in the United States, Italy and Spain and spanned both the acute and convalescent phases of COVID-19. The material from the prospective study consisted of cDNA or gDNA derived from T cells, B-cell-depleted T cells, or PBMCs. Subjects who had been exposed to COVID-19, were actively infected with it, or had recovered from it provided the deeply sampled blood TCRbeta repertoires that made up the dataset. The repertoires were released in a freely available public database intended as a resource for research on the immune response to SARS-CoV-2. Samples came from the ongoing ImmuneRACE study (first 160 participants) plus 1,254 subjects from 6 global collaborators. The sample metadata nearly always contained a de-identified subject ID, COVID-19 status, age in years and sex. Where available, HLA class I and class II types were obtained from metadata supplied by the sample provider rather than from assay-based typing.

Participants in the prospective study were enrolled through a virtual design, were aged roughly 18 to 100 years, and lived in 20 to 30 United States geographic areas. To assign participants to cohorts, the prospective study relied on clinical history that participants themselves reported in a screening survey and a study questionnaire. ImmuneRACE Cohort 3 recovered participants were defined by two consecutive negative NP/OP PCR tests, healthcare professional clearance, or symptom resolution. Mobile phlebotomists in the prospective study collected whole blood, serum and a nasopharyngeal or oropharyngeal swab from every participant. Prospective study participants could optionally give additional blood draws and questionnaires over an approximately 2-month period. Prospective study blood samples were shipped either frozen or at room temperature before DNA extraction. V is reduced by 0 bases and J by 4 bases, leaving a spacing of 12 bases between them. CDR1 is given as MGHRA and CDR2 as YSYEKL, both from the germline V gene. The CDR3 covers 15 residues, taking in both the cysteine and the phenylalanine. The only DNA kept is the CDR3, 45 bases in frame from the first base.

As concerns this clone: Its specific antigen is unknown. No qualities accompany the bases; no much larger clone lies one base away.

TCRbeta CDR3 regions were amplified from genomic DNA using the immunoSEQ Assay, a bias-controlled multiplex PCR. The paper's processing steps were these. Within the assay, amplification of reference gene primers was used to estimate how many nucleated cells each sample contained. To quantify the absolute abundance of each unique TCRbeta CDR3 rearrangement, sequence reads were collapsed and filtered. For each sample, productive Simpson clonality was calculated as the square root of Simpson's diversity index across productive rearrangements. Held by TCRdb, this immuneACCESS table contains in-frame sequences only and omits some clones. Under half of the omission traces to an unresolved V gene where checked; the cause of the rest is unknown. V and J calls plus clone size are reproduced from that table; the DNA served to infer D and trimming. The sample yields roughly 360,000 clones; around 87% were counted once. 1% to 1.5% of the sample goes to the ten largest clones.

Findings and caveats that apply to the study as a whole: The quantity of clinical and demographic metadata differed by source and by participant and was supplied without curation.

The sequence came from a man aged 25-40 years who had recovered from COVID-19. The sample consisted of PBMCs or T cells enriched from blood (not recorded which). The sequence is built from TRBV4-1 and TRBJ1-1; TRBD1 could be the D gene, as 5 bases match. CDR3 region: CASSQEFTGGTEAFF. The DNA sequence is given as TGCGCCAGCAGCCAAGAATTTACCGGGGGCACTGAAGCTTTCTTT.